This TCR beta chain was documented in a study of control samples from healthy donors and cancer patients. Clones were sequenced by immunoSEQ multiplex PCR, and TCRdb holds only the in-frame ones, with some missing. The sample holds tens of thousands of clones; approximately 90% are singletons and the top ten take around 0.9%. CDR3 length: 13 residues. Germline CDR1 reads SNHLY; CDR2 reads FYNNEI. Trimming removed 3 bases from V and 3 bases from J, with 8 bases in between. The rearrangement joins TRBV2 to TRBJ1-2; D unclear. This TCR was recovered from a man in his thirties or forties with colorectal cancer. Sequenced sample: PBMCs. The CDR3 nucleotides are TGTGCCAGCAGTGAGAGTTCCTACTATGGCTACACCTTC. Protein product: CASSESSYYGYTF.